The TCR beta chain under discussion was sequenced for a study of control samples from healthy donors and cancer patients. The table came from immunoSEQ multiplex PCR; TCRdb's copy has only in-frame clones and leaves some out. The repertoire has approximately 110,000 clones, about 80% of them found once; the top ten carry about 12%. Trimming shortened V by 1 base and J by 5 bases, and 2 bases separated the two germline ends. Looked up from germline, CDR1 is SNHLY and CDR2 is FYNNEI. There are 11 residues in the CDR3. The chain recombines TRBV2 with TRBJ2-5; D gene unclear. This sequence originates from a woman aged 45-59 years in good health. The sequencing sample was made of blood. CDR3 coding DNA: TGTGCCAGCAGTGAAGGGGAGACCCAGTACTTC. It is translated as CASSEGETQYF.